Following are 8 T cell receptor beta chains from one sample sequenced in a study of OX40 agonist ivuxolimab in advanced cancers. TCRdb keeps only in-frame clones here, not all; method: immunoSEQ multiplex PCR. Of more than 60,000 clones in the sample, 85% are singletons; the top ten hold over 3.5%. The sample was CD4+ or CD8+ T cells sorted from blood, taken in a trial of the OX40 agonist ivuxolimab. The receptor source for this set is an adult with an advanced solid tumor such as melanoma, head and neck, liver or kidney cancer.

The CDR3 DNA follows: TGTGCCAGCAGCCGATATACGGCGACTACACAAAGGGACCAGTACTTC. Residues: CASSRYTATTQRDQYF. The chain is built from TRBV7-8 and TRBJ2-5, with D possibly TRBD2 on 5 matching bases. Germline values: CDR1 SGHVS, CDR2 FQNEAQ. The CDR3 consists of 16 residues. The V end lost 5 bases, the J end lost 10 bases, and 26 bases lay between the germline ends.

As for this clone: The sample has other DNA sequences that encode this CDR3 too. The chain employs TRBV9 and TRBJ1-2, with TRBD1 identical over 8 bases. CDR1 is SGDLS and CDR2 is YYNGEE in the germline V gene. J lost 8 bases, V lost 4 bases, and 7 bases had no gene match. The CDR3 totals 13 residues. CDR3 bases: TGTGCCAGCAGCCCACGGACAGGGAGAGGCTACACCTTC. This codes for CASSPRTGRGYTF. The complete variable domain, with remaining parts taken from reference TRBV9 and TRBJ1-2, reads DSGVTQTPKHLITATGQRVTLRCSPRSGDLSVYWYQQSLDQGLQFLIQYYNGEERAKGNILERFSAQQFPDLHSELNLSSLELGDSALYFCASSPRTGRGYTFGSGTRLTVV.

The chain is built from TRBV5-6 and TRBJ2-1; 7 nucleotides match TRBD1. Germline V gene lookup returns CDR1 SGHDT and CDR2 YYEEEE. CDR3 size: 17 residues. J gave up 2 bases and V 0 bases, and 8 bases lay outside the gene matches. The CDR3 region has the DNA TGTGCCAGCAGCTTGGGGCGTACAGGGGTTCCCTACAATGAGCAGTTCTTC. Translated: CASSLGRTGVPYNEQFF.

This clone was counted a single time. The V call is TRBV5-6, the J call TRBJ2-4; the D gene could be TRBD1 or TRBD2 (5 bases each). The germline V and J ends were trimmed by 6 bases and 0 bases, with 10 bases remaining between them. The CDR3 is 14 residues long. Germline V lookup: CDR1 SGHDT, CDR2 YYEEEE. This chain's CDR3 is CASKLGVAKNIQYF. The CDR3 nucleotides are TGTGCCAGCAAACTAGGGGTAGCCAAAAACATTCAGTACTTC.

The chain uses TRBV5-1 and TRBJ2-3, with TRBD2 matching over 8 bases. The ends lost 4 bases at V and 3 bases at J; junction bases unmatched: 10. Germline CDR1 is SGHRS and CDR2 is YFSETQ. The CDR3 has 16 amino acids. CDR3: CASSAASGSSTDTQYF. The CDR3 DNA sequence: TGCGCCAGCAGCGCGGCAAGCGGGAGTTCGACAGATACGCAGTATTTT.

The rearrangement links TRBV4-2 to TRBJ2-7, with D unresolved. Trimming cost V 4 bases and J 0 bases, with 13 bases left between them. CDR1 and CDR2 (germline): LGHNA, YNFKEQ. CDR3 size: 15 residues. The CDR3 DNA follows: TGTGCCAGCAGCCTGGGTTTCGTAAGCTCCTACGAGCAGTACTTC. It translates to CASSLGFVSSYEQYF.

This rearrangement joins TRBV7-9 to TRBJ1-3; D remains unclear. Trimming took off 0 bases at V and 0 bases at J, with 9 bases between the two ends. In germline, CDR1 is SEHNR, CDR2 FQNEAQ (reference sequence). The CDR3 runs 16 residues. The CDR3 reads CASSLALSDSGNTIYF. The CDR3 bases are TGTGCCAGCAGCTTAGCGCTGTCGGACTCTGGAAACACCATATATTTT.

J is TRBJ2-3 and V is TRBV5-1, with TRBD1 matching over 8 bases. The CDR3 length is 16 residues. Germline assignment: CDR1 SGHRS and CDR2 YFSETQ. J lost 2 bases, V lost 1 base, and 6 bases had no gene match. The CDR3 spells CASSLFGRGPTDTQYF. The CDR3 DNA is TGCGCCAGCAGCTTGTTTGGCAGGGGGCCCACAGATACGCAGTATTTT.